This T cell receptor (beta chain) was sequenced during a study of regulatory T cells in long-lasting Graves disease. Study-level results: Fewer public clonotypes were shared by new patients (just under 1,000) than by persistent patients (about 3,000).

To make TCR beta libraries, researchers used iRepertoire HTBI primers and Arm-PCR of CDR3 regions. TCRdb fed the multiplex PCR reads into MiXCR, producing one record per CDR3 protein. This table holds 680,000 or so distinct CDR3 sequences, roughly 15% found once. Ten or more counts support this clonotype. The antigen remains unidentified. Time point indicated: newly diagnosed GD, antithyroid drugs for less than 3 months. PBMCs were the source of the RNA used for TCR sequencing. The CDR3 totals 15 residues. J lost 8 bases, V lost 7 bases, and 9 bases had no gene match. From germline, CDR1 is MDHEN and CDR2 SYDVKM. This sample also appeared in a second study, on T cells in Graves' hyperthyroidism and ophthalmopathy. As that report states: The HTBI primer set served for first-round RT-PCR of the TCR CDR3. Most clonotypes expanded in thyroid above 0.001 were likewise present in blood.

The TCR was taken from a woman aged 25 to 39 with Graves disease. The rearrangement links TRBV28 to TRBJ1-5; 12 bases match TRBD1. The source material was peripheral blood mononuclear cells (PBMCs), sampled at new diagnosis, from a patient treated with antithyroid drugs. Here the CDR3 DNA reads TGTGCCAGCAAGGGCCCGGGACAGGGGGCGAAGCCCCAGCATTTT. Its protein is CASKGPGQGAKPQHF.